The 6 T cell receptor beta chains below all came from one sample that was sequenced in a study of T cell repertoires in cytomegalovirus infection. Their recognized antigens are unknown. TCRdb re-analysed the reads in MiXCR, keeping a single row per CDR3 protein. This sample has under 850,000 distinct CDR3 sequences, with 30% to 40% found just once. The sequenced sample was cultured PBMCs, obtained from culture after CMV antigen stimulation. The receptors derive from a human donor in good health (CMV status not recorded). Some clones in this sample may be carry-over from other donors' samples.

The V call is TRBV7-9, the J call TRBJ1-3; the D is unclear. The CDR3 is made up of 15 amino acids. From germline, CDR1 is SEHNR and CDR2 FQNEAQ (reference sequence). V was shortened by 1 base and J by 6 bases, with 13 bases between the two germline ends. CDR3 amino acids: CASSLERAGENTIYF. As DNA, the CDR3 is TGTGCCAGCAGCTTAGAGCGTGCCGGCGAAAACACCATATATTTT.

This clonotype was seen a handful of times. The V call is TRBV7-6, the J call TRBJ2-7, with D hard to call. Trimming took off 1 base at V and 3 bases at J, with 7 bases between the two ends. The CDR3 runs 13 residues. CDR1 SGHVS and CDR2 FNYEAQ come from the germline V gene. The CDR3 bases are TGTGCCAGCAGCTTAGTCCCTGACTACGAGCAGTACTTC. Amino acids: CASSLVPDYEQYF. Looking up the rest from reference TRBV7-6 and TRBJ2-7 gives the full variable domain: GAGVSQSPRYKVTKRGQDVALRCDPISGHVSLYWYRQALGQGPEFLTYFNYEAQQDKSGLPNDRFSAERPEGSISTLTIQRTEQRDSAMYRCASSLVPDYEQYFGPGTRLTVT.

This clonotype was observed many times. The chain recombines TRBV7-2 with TRBJ2-5; D perhaps matches TRBD2 (6 bases). Germline V CDR1 and CDR2: SGHTA, FQGNSA. This CDR3 has 14 amino acids. V was clipped by 3 bases and J by 1 base, with 9 bases between them. The CDR3 region has the DNA TGTGCCAGCAGCTTGCTAGCGACCCAAGAGACCCAGTACTTC. This codes for CASSLLATQETQYF.

This clonotype was seen more than once but under ten times. The rearrangement links TRBV10-3 to TRBJ1-4; 7 bases line up with TRBD1. In germline, CDR1 is ENHRY, CDR2 SYGVKD. V shed 8 bases and J 5 bases; nucleotides not matched to a gene: 5. CDR3 length: 13 amino acids. CDR3: CAISGTENEKLFF. The CDR3 DNA follows: TGTGCCATCTCCGGGACAGAAAATGAAAAACTGTTTTTT.

V is TRBV10-3 and J is TRBJ1-5; no definite D call. CDR1 ENHRY and CDR2 SYGVKD come from the germline V gene. This CDR3 spans 13 amino acids. V was trimmed by 10 bases and J by 1 base, leaving 11 bases between them. This chain's CDR3 is CATAMGSNQPQHF. CDR3 bases: TGTGCCACGGCTATGGGAAGCAATCAGCCCCAGCATTTT.

The chain has TRBV6-6 and TRBJ1-1; D not resolved. The length of the CDR3 is 15 residues. Trimming removed 0 bases from V and 3 bases from J, with 11 bases in between. Germline CDR1 reads MNHNY; CDR2 reads SVGAGI (reference sequence). The CDR3 reads CASSYSHTSDTEAFF. CDR3 in DNA: TGTGCCAGCAGTTACTCTCACACTTCCGACACTGAAGCTTTCTTT.